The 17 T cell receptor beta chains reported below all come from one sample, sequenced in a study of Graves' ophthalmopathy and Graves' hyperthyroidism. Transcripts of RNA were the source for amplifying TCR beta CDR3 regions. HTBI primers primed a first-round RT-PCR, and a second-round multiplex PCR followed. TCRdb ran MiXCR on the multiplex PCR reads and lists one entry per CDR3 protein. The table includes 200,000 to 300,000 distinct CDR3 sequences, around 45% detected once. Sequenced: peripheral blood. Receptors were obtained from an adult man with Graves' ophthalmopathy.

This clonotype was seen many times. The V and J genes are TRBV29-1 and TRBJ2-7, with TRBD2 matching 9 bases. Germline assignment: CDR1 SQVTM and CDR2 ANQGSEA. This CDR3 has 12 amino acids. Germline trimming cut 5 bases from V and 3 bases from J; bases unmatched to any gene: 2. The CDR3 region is CSVQTSGYEQYF. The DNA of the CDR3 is TGCAGCGTTCAGACTAGCGGCTACGAGCAGTACTTC.

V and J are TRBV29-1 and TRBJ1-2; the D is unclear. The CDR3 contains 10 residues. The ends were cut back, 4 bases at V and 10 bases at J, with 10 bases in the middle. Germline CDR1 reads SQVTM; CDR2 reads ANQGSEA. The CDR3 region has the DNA TGCAGCGTTGTTGACGGGGACTACACCTTC. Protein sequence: CSVVDGDYTF.

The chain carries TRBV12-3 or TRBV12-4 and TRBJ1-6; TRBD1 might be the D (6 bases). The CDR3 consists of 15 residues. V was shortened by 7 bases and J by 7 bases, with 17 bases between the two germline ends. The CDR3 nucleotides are TGTGCCAGCACCGATCAGGGAGGACAGAATTCACCCCTCCACTTT. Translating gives CASTDQGGQNSPLHF.

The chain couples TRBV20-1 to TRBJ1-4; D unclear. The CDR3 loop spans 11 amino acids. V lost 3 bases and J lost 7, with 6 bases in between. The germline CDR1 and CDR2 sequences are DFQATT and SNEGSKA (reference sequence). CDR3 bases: TGCAGTGCTAGTGCGGCTGAAAAACTGTTTTTT. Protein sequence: CSASAAEKLFF.

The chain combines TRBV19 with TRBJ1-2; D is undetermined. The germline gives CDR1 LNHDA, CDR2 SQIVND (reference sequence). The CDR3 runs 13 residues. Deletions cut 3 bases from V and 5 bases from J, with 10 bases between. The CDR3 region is CASSMNRRYGYTF. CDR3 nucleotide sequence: TGTGCCAGTAGTATGAATCGGCGGTATGGCTACACCTTC.

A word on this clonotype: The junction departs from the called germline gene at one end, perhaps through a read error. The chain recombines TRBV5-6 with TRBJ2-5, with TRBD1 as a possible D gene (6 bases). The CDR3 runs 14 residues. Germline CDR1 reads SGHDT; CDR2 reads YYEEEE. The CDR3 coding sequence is TGTGCCAGCAGCACGGACAGTAACCAAGAGACCCAGCACTTC. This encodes CASSTDSNQETQHF.

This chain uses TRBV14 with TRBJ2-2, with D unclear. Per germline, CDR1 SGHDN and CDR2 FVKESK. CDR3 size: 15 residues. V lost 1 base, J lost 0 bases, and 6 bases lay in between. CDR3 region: CASSQVLSNTGELFF. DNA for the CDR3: TGTGCCAGCAGCCAAGTTCTATCGAACACCGGGGAGCTGTTTTTT. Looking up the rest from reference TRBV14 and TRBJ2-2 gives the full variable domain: EAGVTQFPSHSVIEKGQTVTLRCDPISGHDNLYWYRRVMGKEIKFLLHFVKESKQDESGMPNNRFLAERTGGTYSTLKVQPAELEDSGVYFCASSQVLSNTGELFFGEGSRLTVL.

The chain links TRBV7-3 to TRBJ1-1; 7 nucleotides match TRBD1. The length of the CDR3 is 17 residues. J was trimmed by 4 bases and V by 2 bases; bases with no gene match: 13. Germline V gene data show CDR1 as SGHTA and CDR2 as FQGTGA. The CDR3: CASSLGTVGRSGTEAFF. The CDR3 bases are TGTGCCAGCAGCTTAGGGACAGTCGGTAGGTCGGGCACTGAAGCTTTCTTT.

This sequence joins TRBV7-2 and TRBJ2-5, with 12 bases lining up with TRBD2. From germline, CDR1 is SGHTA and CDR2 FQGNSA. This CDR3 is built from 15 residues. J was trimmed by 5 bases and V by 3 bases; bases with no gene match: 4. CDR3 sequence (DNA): TGTGCCAGCAGCTTGACTAGCGGGGGAGGCGAGACCCAGTACTTC. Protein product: CASSLTSGGGETQYF.

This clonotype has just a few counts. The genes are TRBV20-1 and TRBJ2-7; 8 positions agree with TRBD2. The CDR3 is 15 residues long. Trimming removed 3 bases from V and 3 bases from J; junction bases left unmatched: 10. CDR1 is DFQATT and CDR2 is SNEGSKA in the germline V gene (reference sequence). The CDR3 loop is CSARPFSGSGYEQYF. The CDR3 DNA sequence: TGCAGTGCTAGGCCCTTCAGCGGGAGCGGCTACGAGCAGTACTTC.

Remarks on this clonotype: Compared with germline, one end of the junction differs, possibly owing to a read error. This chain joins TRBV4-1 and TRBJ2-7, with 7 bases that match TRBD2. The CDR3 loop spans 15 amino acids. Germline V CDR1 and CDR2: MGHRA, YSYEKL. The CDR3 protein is CASSQDRGSAYEQYF. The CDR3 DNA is TGTGCCAGCAGCCAAGACCGCGGGAGCGCCTACGAGCAGTACTTC.

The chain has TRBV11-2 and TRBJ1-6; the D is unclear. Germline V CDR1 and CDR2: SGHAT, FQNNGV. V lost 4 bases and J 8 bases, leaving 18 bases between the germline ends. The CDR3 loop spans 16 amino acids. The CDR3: CASSSLDGRTDSPLHF. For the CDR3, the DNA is TGTGCCAGCAGCTCTCTGGACGGCAGAACAGATTCACCCCTCCACTTT.

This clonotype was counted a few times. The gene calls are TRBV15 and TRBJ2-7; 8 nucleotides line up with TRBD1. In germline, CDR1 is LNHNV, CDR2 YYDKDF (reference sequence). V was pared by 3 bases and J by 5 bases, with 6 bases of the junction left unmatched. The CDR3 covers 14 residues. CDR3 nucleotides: TGTGCCACCAGCAGCAACAGGGGGAGGAACGAGCAGTACTTC. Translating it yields CATSSNRGRNEQYF.

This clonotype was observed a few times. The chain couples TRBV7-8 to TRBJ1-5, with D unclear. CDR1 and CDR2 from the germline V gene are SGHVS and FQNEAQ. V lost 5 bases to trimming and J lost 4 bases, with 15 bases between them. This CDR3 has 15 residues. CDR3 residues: CASSPEGLGNQPQHF. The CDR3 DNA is TGTGCCAGCAGCCCCGAGGGATTAGGTAATCAGCCCCAGCATTTT.

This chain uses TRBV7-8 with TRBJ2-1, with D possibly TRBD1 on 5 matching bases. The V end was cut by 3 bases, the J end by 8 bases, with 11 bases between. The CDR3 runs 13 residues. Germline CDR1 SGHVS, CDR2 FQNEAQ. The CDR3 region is CASSFQGLYEQFF. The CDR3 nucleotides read TGTGCCAGCAGCTTCCAGGGTTTGTATGAGCAGTTCTTC.

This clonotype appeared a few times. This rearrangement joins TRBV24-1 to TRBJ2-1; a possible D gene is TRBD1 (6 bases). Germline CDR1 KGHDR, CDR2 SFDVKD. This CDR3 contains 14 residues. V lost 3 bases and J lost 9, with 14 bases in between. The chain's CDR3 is CATSDITPRGEQFF. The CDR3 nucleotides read TGTGCCACCAGTGATATCACCCCCAGGGGTGAGCAGTTCTTC.

The DNA for the CDR3 is TGCGCCAGCAGCTTGAACGGAGGGGGCAATAATTCACCCCTCCACTTT. Protein: CASSLNGGGNNSPLHF. V is TRBV5-1 and J is TRBJ1-6; the match to TRBD1 covers 7 bases. The length of the CDR3 is 16 residues. The germline V gene has CDR1 SGHRS and CDR2 YFSETQ. V shed 1 base, J shed 5 bases, and the junction held 6 bases outside the gene matches. The entire variable domain, with the rest obtained from reference TRBV5-1 and TRBJ1-6, is as follows: KAGVTQTPRYLIKTRGQQVTLSCSPISGHRSVSWYQQTPGQGLQFLFEYFSETQRNKGNFPGRFSGRQFSNSRSEMNVSTLELGDSALYLCASSLNGGGNNSPLHFGNGTRLTVT.